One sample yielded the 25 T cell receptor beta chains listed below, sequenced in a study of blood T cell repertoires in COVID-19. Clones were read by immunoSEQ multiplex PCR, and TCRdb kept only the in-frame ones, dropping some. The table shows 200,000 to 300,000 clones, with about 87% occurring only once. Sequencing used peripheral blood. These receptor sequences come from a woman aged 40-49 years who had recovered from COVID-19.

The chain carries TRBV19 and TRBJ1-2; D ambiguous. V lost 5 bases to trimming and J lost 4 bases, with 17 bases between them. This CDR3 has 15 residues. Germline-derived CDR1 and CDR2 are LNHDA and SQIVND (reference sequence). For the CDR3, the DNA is TGTGCCAGTAGTCCTCGGCGGGATATTCCCTATGGCTACACCTTC. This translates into CASSPRRDIPYGYTF. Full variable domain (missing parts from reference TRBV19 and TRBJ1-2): DGGITQSPKYLFRKEGQNVTLSCEQNLNHDAMYWYRQDPGQGLRLIYYSQIVNDFQKGDIAEGYSVSREKKESFPLTVTSAQKNPTAFYLCASSPRRDIPYGYTFGSGTRLTVV.

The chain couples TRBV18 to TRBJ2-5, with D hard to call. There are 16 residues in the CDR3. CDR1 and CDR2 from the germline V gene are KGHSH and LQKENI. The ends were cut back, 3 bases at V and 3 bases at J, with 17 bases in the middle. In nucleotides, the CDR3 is TGTGCCAGCTCACCGAACCTAAATACTTATAAAGAGACCCAGTACTTC. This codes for CASSPNLNTYKETQYF.

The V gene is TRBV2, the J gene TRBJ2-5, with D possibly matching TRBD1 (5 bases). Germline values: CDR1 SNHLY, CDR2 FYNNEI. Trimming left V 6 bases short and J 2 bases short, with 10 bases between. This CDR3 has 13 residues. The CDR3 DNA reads TGTGCCAGCAGCCTCAGGGCGCAAGAGACCCAGTACTTC. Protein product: CASSLRAQETQYF.

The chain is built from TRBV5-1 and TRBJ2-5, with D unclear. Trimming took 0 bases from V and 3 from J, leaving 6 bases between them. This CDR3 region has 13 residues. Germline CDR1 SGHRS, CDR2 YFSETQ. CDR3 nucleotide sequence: TGCGCCAGCAGCTTGGTACAGAAAGAGACCCAGTACTTC. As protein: CASSLVQKETQYF.

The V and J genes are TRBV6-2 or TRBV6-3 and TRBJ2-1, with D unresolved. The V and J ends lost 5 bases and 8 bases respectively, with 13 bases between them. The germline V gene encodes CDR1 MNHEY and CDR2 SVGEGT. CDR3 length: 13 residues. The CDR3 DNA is TGTGCCAGCAGTCCGAGGCTCCCCGATGAGCAGTTCTTC. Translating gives CASSPRLPDEQFF.

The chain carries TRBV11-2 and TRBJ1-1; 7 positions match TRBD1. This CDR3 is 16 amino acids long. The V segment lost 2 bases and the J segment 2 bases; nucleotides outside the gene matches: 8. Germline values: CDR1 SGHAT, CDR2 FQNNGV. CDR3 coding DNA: TGTGCCAGCAGCTTATGGGGCAGGGGGACTAACACTGAAGCTTTCTTT. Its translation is CASSLWGRGTNTEAFF.

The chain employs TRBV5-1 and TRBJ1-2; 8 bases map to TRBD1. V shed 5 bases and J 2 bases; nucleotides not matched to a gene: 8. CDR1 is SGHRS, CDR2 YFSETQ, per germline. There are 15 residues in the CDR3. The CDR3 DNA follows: TGCGCCAGCAGATCAGAGACAGGGGTGAACTATGGCTACACCTTC. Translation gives CASRSETGVNYGYTF.

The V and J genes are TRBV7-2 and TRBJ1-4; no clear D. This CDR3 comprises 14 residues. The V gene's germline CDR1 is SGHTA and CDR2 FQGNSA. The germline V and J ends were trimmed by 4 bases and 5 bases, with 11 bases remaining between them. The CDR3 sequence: CASSYGGKNEKLFF. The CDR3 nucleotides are TGTGCCAGCAGCTACGGCGGTAAAAATGAAAAACTGTTTTTT.

CDR3 amino acids: CASSPLRGAGGAFF. In DNA, the CDR3 is TGTGCCAGCAGCCCCCTTCGTGGGGCAGGGGGAGCTTTCTTT. The V and J genes are TRBV7-2 and TRBJ1-1; 7 bases fit TRBD1. Trimming took 5 bases from V and 10 from J; bases not matched to a gene: 13. The CDR3 loop spans 14 amino acids. Germline-derived CDR1 and CDR2 are SGHTA and FQGNSA.

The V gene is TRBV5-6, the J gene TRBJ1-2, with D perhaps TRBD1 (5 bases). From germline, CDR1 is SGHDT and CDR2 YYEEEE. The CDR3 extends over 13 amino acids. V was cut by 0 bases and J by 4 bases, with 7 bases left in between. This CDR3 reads CASSLAQGYGYTF. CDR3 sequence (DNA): TGTGCCAGCAGCTTGGCCCAGGGCTATGGCTACACCTTC.

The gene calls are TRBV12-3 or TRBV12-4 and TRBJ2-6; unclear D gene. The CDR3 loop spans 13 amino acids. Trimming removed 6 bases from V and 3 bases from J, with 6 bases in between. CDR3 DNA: TGTGCCAGCAGGAGCGATGGGGCCAACGTCCTGACTTTC. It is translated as CASRSDGANVLTF.

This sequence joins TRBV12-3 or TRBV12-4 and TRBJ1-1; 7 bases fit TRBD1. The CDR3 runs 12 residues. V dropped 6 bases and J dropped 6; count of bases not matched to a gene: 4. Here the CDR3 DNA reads TGTGCCAGCAGCCGACAGGGCGCTGAAGCTTTCTTT. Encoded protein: CASSRQGAEAFF.

This chain's CDR3 is CASSPTGDYTF. DNA for the CDR3: TGTGCCAGCTCACCCACAGGGGACTACACCTTC. The chain couples TRBV18 to TRBJ1-2; 7 bases fit TRBD1. This CDR3 region has 11 residues. Germline trimming cut 3 bases from V and 10 bases from J; bases unmatched to any gene: 2. Germline V gene sequence: CDR1 KGHSH, CDR2 LQKENI.

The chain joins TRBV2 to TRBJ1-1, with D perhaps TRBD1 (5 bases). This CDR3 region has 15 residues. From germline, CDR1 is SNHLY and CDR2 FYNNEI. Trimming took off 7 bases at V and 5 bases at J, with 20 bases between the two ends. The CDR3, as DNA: TGTGCCAGCACTTTCTCTCGACAGACACGGACTGAAGCTTTCTTT. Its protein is CASTFSRQTRTEAFF.

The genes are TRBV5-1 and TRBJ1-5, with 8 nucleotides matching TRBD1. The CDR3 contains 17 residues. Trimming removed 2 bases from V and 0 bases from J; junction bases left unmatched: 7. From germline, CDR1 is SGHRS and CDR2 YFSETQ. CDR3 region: CASSLVTGGISNQPQHF. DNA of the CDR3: TGCGCCAGCAGCTTAGTAACAGGGGGGATTAGCAATCAGCCCCAGCATTTT. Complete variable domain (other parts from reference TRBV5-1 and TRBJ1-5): KAGVTQTPRYLIKTRGQQVTLSCSPISGHRSVSWYQQTPGQGLQFLFEYFSETQRNKGNFPGRFSGRQFSNSRSEMNVSTLELGDSALYLCASSLVTGGISNQPQHFGDGTRLSIL.

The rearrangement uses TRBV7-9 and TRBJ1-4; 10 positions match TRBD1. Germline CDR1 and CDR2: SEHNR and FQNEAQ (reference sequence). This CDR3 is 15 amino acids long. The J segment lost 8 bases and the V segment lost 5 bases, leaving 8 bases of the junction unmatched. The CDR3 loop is CASSVRQGAGEKLFF. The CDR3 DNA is TGTGCCAGCAGCGTCCGACAGGGGGCCGGGGAAAAACTGTTTTTT.

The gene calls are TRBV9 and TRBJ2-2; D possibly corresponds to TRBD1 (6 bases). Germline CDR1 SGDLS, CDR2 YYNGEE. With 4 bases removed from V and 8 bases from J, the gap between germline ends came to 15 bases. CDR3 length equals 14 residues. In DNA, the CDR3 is TGTGCCAGCAGCTCCCAACAGGGATTAGGGGAGCTGTTTTTT. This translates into CASSSQQGLGELFF. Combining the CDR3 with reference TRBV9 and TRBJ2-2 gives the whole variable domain DSGVTQTPKHLITATGQRVTLRCSPRSGDLSVYWYQQSLDQGLQFLIQYYNGEERAKGNILERFSAQQFPDLHSELNLSSLELGDSALYFCASSSQQGLGELFFGEGSRLTVL.

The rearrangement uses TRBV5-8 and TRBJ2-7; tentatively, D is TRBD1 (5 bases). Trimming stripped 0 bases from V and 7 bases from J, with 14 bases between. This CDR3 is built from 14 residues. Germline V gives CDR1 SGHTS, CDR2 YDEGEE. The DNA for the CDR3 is TGTGCCAGCAGCTTGGAGGGTAGAAGGGGAGAGCAGTACTTC. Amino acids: CASSLEGRRGEQYF.

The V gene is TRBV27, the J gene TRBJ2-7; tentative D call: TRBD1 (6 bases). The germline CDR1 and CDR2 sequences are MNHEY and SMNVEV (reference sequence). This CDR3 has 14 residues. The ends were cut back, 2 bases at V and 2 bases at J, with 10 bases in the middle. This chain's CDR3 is CASSLQGLTYEQYF. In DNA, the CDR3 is TGTGCCAGCAGTTTACAGGGGCTGACCTACGAGCAGTACTTC.

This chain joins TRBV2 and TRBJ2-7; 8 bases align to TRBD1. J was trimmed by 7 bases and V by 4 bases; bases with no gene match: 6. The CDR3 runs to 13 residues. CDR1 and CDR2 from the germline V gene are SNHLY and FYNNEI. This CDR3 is CASSVQGADEQYF. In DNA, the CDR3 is TGTGCCAGCAGTGTTCAGGGGGCGGATGAGCAGTACTTC.

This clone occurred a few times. CDR3 nucleotides: TGTGCCATCACCCACCTACCAAACAGTTTTGATGAAAAACTGTTTTTT. This sequence encodes CAITHLPNSFDEKLFF. The genes are TRBV10-3 and TRBJ1-4; D gene uncertain. Trimming shortened V by 7 bases and J by 6 bases, and 21 bases separated the two germline ends. This CDR3 comprises 16 residues. Looked up from germline, CDR1 is ENHRY and CDR2 is SYGVKD.

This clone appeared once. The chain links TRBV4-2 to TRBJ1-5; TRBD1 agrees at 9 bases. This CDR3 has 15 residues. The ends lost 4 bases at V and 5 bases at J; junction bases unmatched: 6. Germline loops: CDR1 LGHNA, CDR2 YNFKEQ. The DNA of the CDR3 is TGTGCCAGCAGCCGCACCACAGGGGGCGATCAGCCCCAGCATTTT. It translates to CASSRTTGGDQPQHF.

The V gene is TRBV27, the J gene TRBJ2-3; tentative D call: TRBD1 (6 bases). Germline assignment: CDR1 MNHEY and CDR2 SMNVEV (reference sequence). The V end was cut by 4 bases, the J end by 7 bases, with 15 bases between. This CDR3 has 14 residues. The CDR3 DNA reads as TGTGCCAGCAGTTGGGTTCCAGGGGCGAATACGCAGTATTTT. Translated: CASSWVPGANTQYF.

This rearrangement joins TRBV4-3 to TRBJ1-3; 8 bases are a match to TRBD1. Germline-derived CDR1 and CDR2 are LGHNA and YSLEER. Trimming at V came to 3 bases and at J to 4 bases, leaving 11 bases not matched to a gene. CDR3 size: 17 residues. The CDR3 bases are TGCGCCAGCAGCCATACTTGGGGACAGGCGGTCGGAAACACCATATATTTT. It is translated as CASSHTWGQAVGNTIYF.

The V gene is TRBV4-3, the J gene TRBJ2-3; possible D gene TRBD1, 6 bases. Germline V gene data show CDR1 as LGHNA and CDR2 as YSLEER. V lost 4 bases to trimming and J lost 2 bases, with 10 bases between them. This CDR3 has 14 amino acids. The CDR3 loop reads CASSPDRHTDTQYF. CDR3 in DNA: TGCGCCAGCAGCCCGGACAGACACACAGATACGCAGTATTTT.